This TCR beta chain was recorded in a study of CD8 T cells in Susac syndrome. cDNA came from around 0.5 to 1 ug RNA primed by random hexamers. Each CDR3 protein is one row after TCRdb ran MiXCR on the immunoSEQ multiplex PCR reads. The table lists 200,000 or so distinct CDR3 sequences, 90% to 95% of them singletons. Germline CDR1 reads MDHEN; CDR2 reads SYDVKM. Trimming cost V 5 bases and J 6 bases, with 13 bases left between them. The CDR3 has 13 amino acids. High-throughput TCR beta sequencing covered peripheral CD8+ and CD4+ T cells. Relapsing-remitting disease, either stable or active, was present in the multiple sclerosis controls, who were treatment-naive patients. TEMRA cells were enriched by FACS, while CD8+ and CD4+ T cells were obtained through a negative isolation that was performed magnetically.

The rearrangement links TRBV28 to TRBJ2-5; tentatively, D is TRBD1 or TRBD2 (5 bases each). The receptor was derived from a human donor with multiple sclerosis. Sequenced sample: CD4+ T cells from PBMCs. The CDR3 region has the DNA TGTGCCAGCAGTACTACCCCGGGGCAGACCCAGTACTTC. It codes for CASSTTPGQTQYF.